This T cell receptor (beta chain) is drawn from a study of cytomegalovirus exposure and HLA in healthy donors. Study-wide points: Earlier findings revealed that most TCR beta V segments proved productive either about 87% or about 30% of the time.

CDR1 is SGHRS and CDR2 is YFSETQ in the germline V gene. Trimming left V 6 bases short and J 4 bases short, with 26 bases between. There are 17 residues in the CDR3. For this clone: Its antigen is as yet unknown.

PCR primers comprised 60 Vbeta and 13 Jbeta primers. This table comes from immunoSEQ multiplex PCR, and its TCRdb copy is limited to in-frame clones, with some not included. The table records tens of thousands of clones, less than 80% of them present only once. The chain carries TRBV5-1 and TRBJ2-7; D may be TRBD2 (6 bases). Sequencing was carried out using PBMCs. The receptor was isolated from a woman aged 40 to 55 in good health and CMV-seronegative. In DNA, the CDR3 is TGCGCCAGCACCCCTGACGGGTACGGGAGTAGTGGGTACGAGCAGTACTTC. Its translation is CASTPDGYGSSGYEQYF.